This TCR beta chain is from a study of T cells in Graves' hyperthyroidism and ophthalmopathy. The germline CDR1 and CDR2 sequences are MDHEN and SYDVKM. This CDR3 has 16 amino acids. TCR beta CDR3 regions were amplified from RNA. First-round RT-PCR targeting the TCR CDR3 was performed with the HTBI primer set. TCRdb fed the multiplex PCR reads into MiXCR, producing one record per CDR3 protein. The sample has over 450,000 distinct CDR3 sequences, 15% to 20% seen once. As regards this clonotype: An end of the junction does not agree with germline; a read error may underlie this.

The sample comprised blood. This rearrangement joins TRBV28 to TRBJ1-2; D may be TRBD1 (6 bases). The receptor comes from a young woman with Graves' ophthalmopathy. The CDR3 is CASSPMGHPANCGYTF. CDR3 in DNA: TGTGCCAGCAGCCCCATGGGACACCCAGCTAACTGTGGCTACACCTTC.